Below, 4 T cell receptor beta chains from the same sample are listed, as sequenced in a study of blood T cell repertoires in COVID-19. Generated by immunoSEQ multiplex PCR, the TCRdb table keeps only in-frame clones and is missing some. Here the sample spans 200,000 to 250,000 clones, roughly 88% being singletons. Sequencing was carried out using PBMCs or T cells enriched from blood (not recorded which). The receptors come from a young woman who had been exposed to COVID-19.

This sequence joins TRBV4-1 and TRBJ2-1, with D tentatively TRBD2 (6 bases). Looked up from germline, CDR1 is MGHRA and CDR2 is YSYEKL. The CDR3 loop spans 16 amino acids. V was pared by 4 bases and J by 0 bases, with 13 bases between. The CDR3 sequence is CASSPPRESSYNEQFF. The DNA of the CDR3 is TGCGCCAGCAGCCCACCCCGGGAGTCCTCCTACAATGAGCAGTTCTTC.

This clone was observed a single time. The J gene is TRBJ1-2, the V gene TRBV29-1; a possible D gene is TRBD1 (5 bases). This CDR3 is built from 13 residues. From germline, CDR1 is SQVTM and CDR2 ANQGSEA. V lost 2 bases and J 6 bases, leaving 13 bases between the germline ends. CDR3: CSVEWPGPNGYTF. The CDR3 nucleotides read TGCAGCGTTGAATGGCCAGGGCCGAATGGCTACACCTTC.

V and J are TRBV10-1 and TRBJ1-4; D is undetermined. With 6 bases removed from V and 8 bases from J, the gap between germline ends came to 13 bases. The CDR3 covers 13 residues. Germline-derived CDR1 and CDR2 are WNHNN and SYGVQD (reference sequence). For the CDR3, the DNA is TGCGCCAGCAGCCGGGATTTAGGGGAAAAACTGTTTTTT. Its protein is CASSRDLGEKLFF.

This clone was counted only a few times. The V and J genes are TRBV4-1 and TRBJ2-2, with D possibly matching TRBD2 (6 bases). This CDR3 spans 13 amino acids. Germline values: CDR1 MGHRA, CDR2 YSYEKL. Trimming took off 6 bases at V and 5 bases at J, with 10 bases between the two ends. CDR3 protein: CASRVGRTGELFF. CDR3 in DNA: TGCGCCAGCAGGGTGGGGAGGACCGGGGAGCTGTTTTTT.